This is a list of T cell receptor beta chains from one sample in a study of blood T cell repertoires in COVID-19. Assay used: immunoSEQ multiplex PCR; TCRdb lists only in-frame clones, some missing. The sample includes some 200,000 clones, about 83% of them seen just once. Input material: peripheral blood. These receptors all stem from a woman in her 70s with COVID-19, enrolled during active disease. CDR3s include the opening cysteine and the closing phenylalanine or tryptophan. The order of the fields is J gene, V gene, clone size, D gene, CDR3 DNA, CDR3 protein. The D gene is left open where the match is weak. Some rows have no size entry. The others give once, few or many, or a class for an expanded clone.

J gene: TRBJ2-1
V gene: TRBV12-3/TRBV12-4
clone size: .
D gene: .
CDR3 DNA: TGTGCCAGCAGTTTAGTAGGGGTTGAGCAGTTCTTC
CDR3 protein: CASSLVGVEQFF

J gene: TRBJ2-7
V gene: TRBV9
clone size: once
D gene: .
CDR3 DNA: TGTGCCAGCAGCCCCCAGACAGGTAATGGCGAGCAGTACTTC
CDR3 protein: CASSPQTGNGEQYF

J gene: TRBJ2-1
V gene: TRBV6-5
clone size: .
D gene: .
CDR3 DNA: TGTGCCAGCAGTTCGAGTCCTGAGCAGTTCTTC
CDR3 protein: CASSSSPEQFF

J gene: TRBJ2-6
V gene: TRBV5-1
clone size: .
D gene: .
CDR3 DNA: TGCGCCAGCAGCAACGGAGGGCCCTCTGGGGCCAACGTCCTGACTTTC
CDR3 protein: CASSNGGPSGANVLTF

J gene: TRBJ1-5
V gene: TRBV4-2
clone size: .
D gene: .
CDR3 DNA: TGTGCCAGCAGCCAAGCACAGGGTCCCAATCAGCCCCAGCATTTT
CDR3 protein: CASSQAQGPNQPQHF

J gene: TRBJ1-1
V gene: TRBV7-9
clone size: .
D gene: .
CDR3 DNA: TGTGCCAGCAGCCCGTGGGATTCACAGGGAACTGAAGCTTTCTTT
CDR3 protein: CASSPWDSQGTEAFF

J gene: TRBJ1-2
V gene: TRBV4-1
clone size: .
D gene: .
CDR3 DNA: TGCGCCAGCAGCCAGTTAACGGGGGGGGGCTATGGCTACACCTTC
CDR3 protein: CASSQLTGGGYGYTF

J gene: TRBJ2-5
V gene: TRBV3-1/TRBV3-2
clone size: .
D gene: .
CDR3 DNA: TGTGCCAGCAGCCGGGGGCGAGAGACCCAGTACTTC
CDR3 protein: CASSRGRETQYF

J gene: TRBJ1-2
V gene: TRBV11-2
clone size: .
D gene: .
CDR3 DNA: TGTGCCAGCAGCTCCAGCCGCCGGGATGGTCATGGCTACACCTTC
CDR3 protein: CASSSSRRDGHGYTF

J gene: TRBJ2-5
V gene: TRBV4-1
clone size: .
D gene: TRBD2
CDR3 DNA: TGCGCCAGCAGCCAAGGGACTAGCGGGAACCAAGAGACCCAGTACTTC
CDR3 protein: CASSQGTSGNQETQYF

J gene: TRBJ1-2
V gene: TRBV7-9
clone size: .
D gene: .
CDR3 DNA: TGTGCCAGCAGCTTAGCGCTAGCCGCCCCCTACTATGGCTACACCTTC
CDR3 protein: CASSLALAAPYYGYTF

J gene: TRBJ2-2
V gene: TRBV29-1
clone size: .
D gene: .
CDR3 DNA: TGCAGCGTTTTTGCAGGGGTGAACACCGGGGAGCTGTTTTTT
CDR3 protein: CSVFAGVNTGELFF

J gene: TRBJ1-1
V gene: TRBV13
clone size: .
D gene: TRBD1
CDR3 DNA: TGTGCCAGCAGCCAACGCCCCGGGACAGGGGGTTACATGAACACTGAAGCTTTCTTT
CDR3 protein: CASSQRPGTGGYMNTEAFF

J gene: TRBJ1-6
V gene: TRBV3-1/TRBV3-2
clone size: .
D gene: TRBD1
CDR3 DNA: TGTGCCAGCAGCCAAGGACAGGGGCTCGGGTCACCCCTCCACTTT
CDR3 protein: CASSQGQGLGSPLHF

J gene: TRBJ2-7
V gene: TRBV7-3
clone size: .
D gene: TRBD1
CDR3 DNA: TGTGCCAGCAGCCCTGGGACAGGGGGACTCGAGCAGTACTTC
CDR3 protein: CASSPGTGGLEQYF

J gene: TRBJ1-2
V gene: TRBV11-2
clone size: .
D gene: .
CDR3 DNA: TGTGCCAGCAGCTTAGTAGGGAGCCTGGGCTACACCTTC
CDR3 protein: CASSLVGSLGYTF

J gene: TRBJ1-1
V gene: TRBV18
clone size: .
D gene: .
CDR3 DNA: TGTGCCAGCTCATTAGACAGGACTAACACTGAAGCTTTCTTT
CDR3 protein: CASSLDRTNTEAFF

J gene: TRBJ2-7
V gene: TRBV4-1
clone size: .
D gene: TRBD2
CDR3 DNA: TGCGCCAGCAGCCGAGAGGGGACTAGCGGGAGCTACGAGCAGTACTTC
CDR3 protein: CASSREGTSGSYEQYF

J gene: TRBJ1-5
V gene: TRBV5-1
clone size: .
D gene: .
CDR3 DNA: TGCGCCAGCAGCTTGAGCGGGGAGAGACAGCCCCAGCATTTT
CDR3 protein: CASSLSGERQPQHF

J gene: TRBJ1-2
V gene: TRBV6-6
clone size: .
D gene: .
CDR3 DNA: TGTGCCAGCACTCTCAACTATGGCTACACCTTC
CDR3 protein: CASTLNYGYTF

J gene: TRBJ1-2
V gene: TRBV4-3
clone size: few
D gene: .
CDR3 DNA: TGCGCCAGCAGCCAAGATCTTCTGACAGCCTATGGCTACACCTTC
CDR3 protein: CASSQDLLTAYGYTF

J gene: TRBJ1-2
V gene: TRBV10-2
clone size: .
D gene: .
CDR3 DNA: TGCGCCAGCAGTGAGTCACGGTTTTATGGCTACACCTTC
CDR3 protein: CASSESRFYGYTF

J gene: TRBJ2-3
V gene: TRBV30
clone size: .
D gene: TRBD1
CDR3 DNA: TGTGCCTGGGGACAGGGGTTCACATATACGCAGTATTTT
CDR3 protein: CAWGQGFTYTQYF

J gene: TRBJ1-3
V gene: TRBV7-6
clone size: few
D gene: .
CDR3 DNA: TGTGCCAGCAGCCGAGGGGGCTCTGGAAACACCATATATTTT
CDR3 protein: CASSRGGSGNTIYF

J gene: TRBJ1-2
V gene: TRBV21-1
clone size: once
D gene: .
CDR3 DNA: TGTGCCAGCAGCAAAGTGGAGGGGTATGGCTACACCTTC
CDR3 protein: CASSKVEGYGYTF

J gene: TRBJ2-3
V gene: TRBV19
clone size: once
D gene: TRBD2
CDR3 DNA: TGTGCCAGTAGTCCCATAGCGGGAGGAGGAGATACGCAGTATTTT
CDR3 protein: CASSPIAGGGDTQYF

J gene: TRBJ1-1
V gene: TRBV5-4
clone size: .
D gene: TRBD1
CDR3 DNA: TGTGCCAGCAGCTCACGGACAGGGGGGACTGAAGCTTTCTTT
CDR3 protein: CASSSRTGGTEAFF

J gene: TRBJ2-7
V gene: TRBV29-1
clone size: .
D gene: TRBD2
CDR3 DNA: TGCAGCGTTGGTAGCGGGAGCCCTGGTTACGAGCAGTACTTC
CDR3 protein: CSVGSGSPGYEQYF

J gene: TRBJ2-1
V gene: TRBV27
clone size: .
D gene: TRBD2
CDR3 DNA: TGTGCCAGCAGTAGAGGACTAGCGGGAGGGTCCAGCTCCTACAATGAGCAGTTCTTC
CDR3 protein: CASSRGLAGGSSSYNEQFF